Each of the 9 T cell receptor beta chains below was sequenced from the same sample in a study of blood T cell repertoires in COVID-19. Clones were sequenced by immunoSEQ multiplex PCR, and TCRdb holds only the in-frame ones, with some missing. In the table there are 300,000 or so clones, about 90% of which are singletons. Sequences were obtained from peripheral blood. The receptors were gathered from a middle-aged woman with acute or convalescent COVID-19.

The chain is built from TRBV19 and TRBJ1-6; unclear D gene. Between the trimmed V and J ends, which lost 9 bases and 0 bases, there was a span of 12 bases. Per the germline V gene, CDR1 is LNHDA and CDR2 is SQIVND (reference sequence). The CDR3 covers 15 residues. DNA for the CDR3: TGTGCCAGCCAACCCCCGAGCTCCTATAATTCACCCCTCCACTTT. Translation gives CASQPPSSYNSPLHF.

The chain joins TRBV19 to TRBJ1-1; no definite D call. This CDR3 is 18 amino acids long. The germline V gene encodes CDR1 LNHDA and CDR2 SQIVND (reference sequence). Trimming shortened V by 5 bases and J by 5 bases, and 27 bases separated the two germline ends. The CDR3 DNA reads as TGTGCCAGTAGTCTCCGGGAGAGGAGGGCGTTTCGAAGGACTGAAGCTTTCTTT. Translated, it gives CASSLRERRAFRRTEAFF.

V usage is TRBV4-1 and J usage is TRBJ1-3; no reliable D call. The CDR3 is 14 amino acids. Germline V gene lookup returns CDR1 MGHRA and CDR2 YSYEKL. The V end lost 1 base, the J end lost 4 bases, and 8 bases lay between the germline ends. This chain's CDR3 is CASSQVRGGNTIYF. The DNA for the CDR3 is TGCGCCAGCAGCCAAGTACGGGGAGGAAACACCATATATTTT.

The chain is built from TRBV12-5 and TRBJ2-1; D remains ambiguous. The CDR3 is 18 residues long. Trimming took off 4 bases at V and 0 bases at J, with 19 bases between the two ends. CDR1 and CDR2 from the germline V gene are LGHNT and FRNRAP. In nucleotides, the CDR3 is TGTGCTAGTGGTTGGGTGGCAGATGGGCGATACTCCTACAATGAGCAGTTCTTC. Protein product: CASGWVADGRYSYNEQFF.

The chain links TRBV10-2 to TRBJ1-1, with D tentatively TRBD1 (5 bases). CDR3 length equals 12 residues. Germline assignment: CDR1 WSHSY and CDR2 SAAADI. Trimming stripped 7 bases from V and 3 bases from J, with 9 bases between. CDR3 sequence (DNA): TGCGCCAGCATCAGGGATCACACTGAAGCTTTCTTT. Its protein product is CASIRDHTEAFF.

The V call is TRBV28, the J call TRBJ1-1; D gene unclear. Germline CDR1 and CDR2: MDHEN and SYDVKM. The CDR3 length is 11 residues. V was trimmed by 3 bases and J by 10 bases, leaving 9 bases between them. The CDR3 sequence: CASSFGRGAFF. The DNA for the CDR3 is TGTGCCAGCAGTTTTGGCCGAGGAGCTTTCTTT.

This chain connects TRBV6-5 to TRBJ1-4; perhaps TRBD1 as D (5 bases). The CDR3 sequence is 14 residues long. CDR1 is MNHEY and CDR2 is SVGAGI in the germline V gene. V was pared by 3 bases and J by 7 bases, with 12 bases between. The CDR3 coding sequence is TGTGCCAGCAGTTATGGGGGGTATGGTGAAAAACTGTTTTTT. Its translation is CASSYGGYGEKLFF.

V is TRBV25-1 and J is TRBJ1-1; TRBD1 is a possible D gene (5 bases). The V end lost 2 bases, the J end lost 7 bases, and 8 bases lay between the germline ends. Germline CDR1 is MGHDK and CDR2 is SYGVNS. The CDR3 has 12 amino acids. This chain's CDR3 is CASSEGAVEAFF. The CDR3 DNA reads TGTGCCAGCAGTGAAGGGGCGGTTGAAGCTTTCTTT.

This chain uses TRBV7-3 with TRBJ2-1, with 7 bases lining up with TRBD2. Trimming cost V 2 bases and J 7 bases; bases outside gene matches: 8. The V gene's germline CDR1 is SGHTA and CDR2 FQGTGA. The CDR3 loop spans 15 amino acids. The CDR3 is CASSLRTSTPNEQFF. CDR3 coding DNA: TGTGCCAGCAGCTTACGGACTAGTACCCCTAATGAGCAGTTCTTC. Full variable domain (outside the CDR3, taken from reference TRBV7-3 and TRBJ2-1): GAGVSQTPSNKVTEKGKYVELRCDPISGHTALYWYRQSLGQGPEFLIYFQGTGAADDSGLPNDRFFAVRPEGSVSTLKIQRTERGDSAVYLCASSLRTSTPNEQFFGPGTRLTVL.